A selection of T cell receptor beta chains follows, all from one sample in a study of blood T cells in healthy people across ages. TCRdb called the 5' RACE reads again in MiXCR, with one record for every CDR3 protein. The sample includes some 1.4 million distinct CDR3 sequences, around 39% of them seen just once. Input material: blood. Every receptor here comes from a woman aged 18-29 years in good health. Both conserved end residues are part of each CDR3. The order of the fields is J gene, V gene, D gene, CDR3 length, CDR3 protein. D genes are given only for firm matches.

TRBJ2-7 TRBV6-1 TRBD1 16 CASSDAGQGYSYEQYF
TRBJ1-1 TRBV2 TRBD1 14 CASSNTGGQTEAFF
TRBJ1-1 TRBV27 TRBD1 15 CASSLHPGQGAEAFF
TRBJ1-2 TRBV28 TRBD1 16 CASTKEGDRPNYGYTF
TRBJ2-5 TRBV20-1 TRBD1 14 CSAKEDRAQETQYF
TRBJ2-1 TRBV12-3/TRBV12-4 - 16 CASSAQTDVRYNEQFF
TRBJ1-1 TRBV7-9 - 14 CASSPKVLDTEAFF
TRBJ2-7 TRBV27 - 13 CASSAVGGSVQYF
TRBJ2-1 TRBV2 - 17 CASSDVAARWTYNEQFF
TRBJ2-7 TRBV6-6 - 16 CASSPSSGLDSYEQYF
TRBJ2-7 TRBV3-1 - 14 CASSQASVPYEQYF
TRBJ1-5 TRBV20-1 TRBD1 13 CSAEDRVDQPQHF
TRBJ2-3 TRBV27 TRBD2 16 CASRGRTSGVPDTQYF